The next 11 T cell receptor beta chains were all read from a single sample in a study of T cells after yellow fever vaccination. One entry per CDR3 protein, called by TCRdb with MiXCR from the 5' RACE reads. The sample records some 600,000 distinct CDR3 sequences, around an eighth being singletons. The sample here was PBMCs, taken on the day of the yellow fever booster vaccination. These receptors came from a young man who received the YFV17D yellow fever vaccine.

V gene TRBV27 combines with J gene TRBJ2-1; TRBD2 aligns across 8 bases. Germline CDR1 reads MNHEY; CDR2 reads SMNVEV (reference sequence). The trim removed 3 bases at V and 4 bases at J, leaving 11 bases unmatched. This CDR3 contains 17 residues. The CDR3 is CASSLGTLAGPYNEQFF. CDR3 nucleotides: TGTGCCAGCAGTTTGGGCACCTTAGCGGGACCTTACAATGAGCAGTTCTTC.

This chain joins TRBV11-3 and TRBJ2-3; D gene ambiguous. V was trimmed by 4 bases and J by 5 bases, leaving 10 bases between them. This CDR3 has 13 amino acids. Looked up from germline, CDR1 is SGHNT and CDR2 is YENEEA. The CDR3 nucleotides read TGTGCCAGCAGCTCCCGTCAGCGAGATACGCAGTATTTT. Its protein is CASSSRQRDTQYF.

The genes are TRBV2 and TRBJ2-7; 7 bases map to TRBD2. Germline values: CDR1 SNHLY, CDR2 FYNNEI. V lost 7 bases, J lost 3 bases, and 6 bases stayed unmatched. The CDR3 has 13 residues. The DNA for the CDR3 is TGTGCCAGCAATAACGCGGGAGTCTACGAGCAGTACTTC. Translation: CASNNAGVYEQYF.

This clonotype was recorded at least ten times. The chain links TRBV7-9 to TRBJ1-1; 9 bases are shared with TRBD1. V lost 5 bases and J lost 5; bases outside the gene matches: 3. The CDR3 runs to 13 residues. Germline values: CDR1 SEHNR, CDR2 FQNEAQ (reference sequence). In nucleotides, the CDR3 is TGTGCCAGCAGCCGACAGGGGGGAACTGAAGCTTTCTTT. This translates into CASSRQGGTEAFF.

This clonotype was recorded a few times. The rearrangement links TRBV20-1 to TRBJ2-3; D ambiguous. The germline CDR1 and CDR2 sequences are DFQATT and SNEGSKA (reference sequence). V was shortened by 3 bases and J by 9 bases, with 10 bases between the two germline ends. The CDR3 is 11 amino acids. The CDR3, as DNA: TGCAGTGCTAGTATACCCAGGACGCAGTATTTT. Protein product: CSASIPRTQYF.

This clonotype was observed a few times. The V and J genes are TRBV7-2 and TRBJ1-6, with 7 positions matching TRBD1. V trimming: 6 bases; J trimming: 6 bases; junction bases outside the gene matches: 5. CDR1 and CDR2 from the germline V gene are SGHTA and FQGNSA. The length of the CDR3 is 14 residues. DNA for the CDR3: TGTGCCAGCAGACCCGGACAGGTTAATTCACCCCTCCACTTT. This encodes CASRPGQVNSPLHF.

This clonotype occurred a few times. The V gene is TRBV27, the J gene TRBJ2-7, with TRBD2 matching over 11 bases. V lost 5 bases and J lost 2; bases outside the gene matches: 11. This CDR3 spans 17 amino acids. The germline gives CDR1 MNHEY, CDR2 SMNVEV (reference sequence). CDR3 DNA sequence: TGTGCCAGCAGTCTCGAAACGACTAGCGGGGCTGCCTACGAGCAGTACTTC. This codes for CASSLETTSGAAYEQYF.

The rearrangement links TRBV30 to TRBJ2-5, with D tentatively TRBD2 (6 bases). Germline V CDR1 and CDR2: GTSNPN, SVGIG (reference sequence). V was clipped by 2 bases and J by 1 base, with 11 bases between them. The CDR3 covers 14 residues. CDR3 in amino acids: CAWSLRTTQETQYF. DNA of the CDR3: TGTGCCTGGAGTTTACGGACTACCCAAGAGACCCAGTACTTC.

This clonotype showed up just a few times. V and J are TRBV5-8 and TRBJ1-2; 10 nucleotides line up with TRBD1. The CDR3 runs 14 residues. Germline values: CDR1 SGHTS, CDR2 YDEGEE. The V segment lost 4 bases and the J segment 6 bases; nucleotides outside the gene matches: 6. This CDR3 reads CASSLRTGGNGYTF. The DNA for the CDR3 is TGTGCCAGCAGCCTTAGGACAGGGGGTAATGGCTACACCTTC.

This clonotype was observed a few times. The chain couples TRBV20-1 to TRBJ2-1; no firm D call. Looked up from germline, CDR1 is DFQATT and CDR2 is SNEGSKA (reference sequence). This CDR3 has 10 residues. V lost 6 bases and J lost 8, with 8 bases in between. Here the CDR3 DNA reads TGCAGTGCGGCTAATCATGAGCAGTTCTTC. Translated: CSAANHEQFF.

This clonotype occurred a few times. The chain links TRBV6-5 to TRBJ2-1; perhaps TRBD2 as D (5 bases). Trimming took off 3 bases at V and 11 bases at J, with 14 bases between the two ends. Germline lookup yields CDR1 MNHEY and CDR2 SVGAGI. The CDR3 loop spans 13 amino acids. CDR3 nucleotides: TGTGCCAGCAGTTATACCGAAGGACTCCAGCAGTTCTTC. Translated: CASSYTEGLQQFF.